The clone carrying this T cell receptor beta chain showed up just a few times. The antigen is undetermined. Primers: 60 Vbeta forward and 13 Jbeta reverse. Here immunoSEQ multiplex PCR was the method, and the copy in TCRdb shows in-frame clones only, minus some. The sample consists of some 170,000 clones, about 9.4% of them appearing once. These data originate in a study of cytomegalovirus exposure and HLA in healthy donors. Findings and limits, study-wide: Data from an earlier analysis indicated that most TCR beta V segments were productive either about 90% or about 30% of the time. Across donors, presence/absence analyses took sequencing depth to be roughly uniform.

The ends lost 4 bases at V and 1 base at J; junction bases unmatched: 6. This CDR3 comprises 16 residues. The germline CDR1 and CDR2 sequences are MGHRA and YSYEKL. Donors showed nominal health when sampled, although they likely had unrecorded immune exposures. Sequencing was carried out using PBMCs. The rearrangement uses TRBV4-1 and TRBJ2-7, with 11 bases matching TRBD2. The sequence derives from a woman in her thirties in good health and CMV-seropositive. This CDR3 is CASSLLWTSGSYEQYF. The CDR3 nucleotides read TGCGCCAGCAGCCTCCTTTGGACTAGCGGGTCCTACGAGCAGTACTTC.